The 32 T cell receptor beta chains in this list originate from one sample, sequenced in a study of read filtering for tumor transcriptome and immune sequencing (TCRdb year 2020). Instrument used: Illumina HiSeq 4000. TCR libraries were built from approximately 400 ng RNA with the Immunoverse kit, using molecular barcoded adaptors covering alpha/delta and beta/gamma chains. The public reads were reanalyzed by TCRdb: fastp trimming at Q25, MiXCR alignment, in-frame beta chains only. Every entry covers one CDR3 protein and lists the most common genes and DNA from its rows. Present in this sample are about 62,000 distinct CDR3 sequences, roughly 19% of which were seen just once. The ten largest account for approximately 10% of the sample. The sample taken for sequencing was a population of CD138-negative cells sorted from bone marrow. The sample's cell subset or site, from its label and the paper: bone marrow mononuclear cells depleted of CD138+ plasma/myeloma cells by negative magnetic selection. All receptors derive from a donor at least 40 years old with multiple myeloma.

As concerns this clonotype: This may be a read error: a much more frequent sequence differs by one nucleotide. The chain joins TRBV5-1 to TRBJ1-2, with D possibly TRBD1 on 5 matching bases. The CDR3 sequence is 13 residues long. The ends were cut back, 6 bases at V and 3 bases at J, with 12 bases in the middle. The germline V gene has CDR1 SGHRS and CDR2 YFSETQ. The chain's CDR3 is CASNPDSDYGYTF. The CDR3 DNA is TGCGCCAGCAATCCAGACAGTGACTATGGCTACACCTTC.

This clonotype appeared many times. The CDR3 region is CATHPGTGDQPQHF. The DNA of the CDR3 is TGTGCCACCCACCCGGGGACAGGGGATCAGCCCCAGCATTTT. The gene calls are TRBV10-3 and TRBJ1-5; the match to TRBD1 covers 10 bases. The CDR3 has 14 residues. Germline lookup yields CDR1 ENHRY and CDR2 SYGVKD. V dropped 10 bases and J dropped 5; count of bases not matched to a gene: 8.

This clonotype was counted ten times or more. The rearrangement links TRBV20-1 to TRBJ2-1; D might be TRBD1 (6 bases). CDR1 DFQATT and CDR2 SNEGSKA come from the germline V gene (reference sequence). V was clipped by 1 base and J by 0 bases, with 13 bases between them. The CDR3 extends over 16 amino acids. For the CDR3, the DNA is TGCAGTGCTAGAGGGCAGGGGACGAGCTCCTACAATGAGCAGTTCTTC. Its translation is CSARGQGTSSYNEQFF.

The chain couples TRBV29-1 to TRBJ2-2, with D tentatively TRBD2 (6 bases). V was clipped by 7 bases and J by 2 bases, with 14 bases between them. The CDR3 runs to 14 residues. Germline CDR1 SQVTM, CDR2 ANQGSEA. CDR3 sequence reads: CSAQPGVNTGELFF. DNA of the CDR3: TGCAGCGCTCAACCGGGGGTTAACACCGGGGAGCTGTTTTTT.

The chain links TRBV20-1 to TRBJ1-5; D is uncertain. V lost 2 bases, J lost 1 base, and 9 bases lay in between. The germline V gene encodes CDR1 DFQATT and CDR2 SNEGSKA (reference sequence). The CDR3 is 14 residues long. CDR3 in DNA: TGCAGTGCTAGAAGCGGACTAAGCAATCAGCCCCAGCATTTT. This sequence encodes CSARSGLSNQPQHF.

V and J are TRBV5-5 and TRBJ2-5; 9 bases agree with TRBD2. Germline loops: CDR1 SGHKS, CDR2 YYEKEE (reference sequence). CDR3 length equals 15 residues. J lost 5 bases, V lost 4 bases, and 9 bases had no gene match. CDR3 coding DNA: TGTGCCAGCAGCCAAGTAGCGGGAGTTGAGGAGACCCAGTACTTC. Translated: CASSQVAGVEETQYF.

This clonotype was seen at least ten times. This chain joins TRBV5-1 and TRBJ2-3; 10 positions match TRBD2. Unmatched junction bases numbered 6, after V lost 5 bases and J lost 0 bases. The CDR3 length is 16 residues. CDR1 SGHRS and CDR2 YFSETQ come from the germline V gene. In DNA form, the CDR3 reads TGCGCCAGCAGTATAGCGGGGGGCCCTAGCACAGATACGCAGTATTTT. Protein sequence: CASSIAGGPSTDTQYF.

The chain is built from TRBV12-3 or TRBV12-4 and TRBJ2-7; 10 positions match TRBD1. The ends lost 6 bases at V and 6 bases at J; junction bases unmatched: 11. This CDR3 spans 15 amino acids. CDR3 in DNA: TGTGCCAGCAGCCAGGCCGGGACAGGGGCCTGCGAGCAGTACTTC. It encodes CASSQAGTGACEQYF.

In this sample, this clonotype turned up many times. V is TRBV7-2 and J is TRBJ1-5, with TRBD1 matching 7 bases. CDR3 size: 15 residues. After removal of 5 bases from V and 4 bases from J, the junction contained 8 bases not matched to a gene. Per the germline V gene, CDR1 is SGHTA and CDR2 is FQGNSA. The CDR3 sequence: CASSLRDSRNQPQHF. CDR3 DNA sequence: TGTGCCAGCAGCCTCCGGGACAGCAGAAATCAGCCCCAGCATTTT.

In its sample, this clonotype was seen many times. The chain employs TRBV20-1 and TRBJ2-3; 7 nucleotides match TRBD2. The CDR3 sequence is 16 residues long. With 6 bases clipped from V and 0 bases from J, the junction kept 12 bases outside the gene matches. Germline loops: CDR1 DFQATT, CDR2 SNEGSKA (reference sequence). The CDR3 loop reads CSAPSPGLLSTDTQYF. The CDR3 region has the DNA TGCAGTGCCCCTTCACCGGGACTACTTAGCACAGATACGCAGTATTTT.

This clonotype has a count of ten or more. The chain uses TRBV5-1 and TRBJ2-7, with a possible D match to TRBD2 (6 bases). Trimming left V 4 bases short and J 0 bases short, with 14 bases between. The CDR3 totals 15 residues. Germline assignment: CDR1 SGHRS and CDR2 YFSETQ. DNA of the CDR3: TGCGCCAGCAGCCTGACTAGTAAACCCTCCTACGAGCAGTACTTC. The encoded protein is CASSLTSKPSYEQYF.

As regards this clonotype: A read error is possible here, since a much larger clone lies one base away. This chain uses TRBV12-3 or TRBV12-4 with TRBJ1-1; D gene ambiguous. This CDR3 comprises 14 residues. V gave up 7 bases and J gave up 6 bases, with 18 bases separating them. Here the CDR3 DNA reads TGTGCCAGCACCGAGGGAGGGATGTTAGCTGAAGCTTTCTTT. Its translation is CASTEGGMLAEAFF.

The sample holds many counts of this clonotype. This chain joins TRBV29-1 and TRBJ2-4, with D possibly TRBD2 on 6 matching bases. V lost 4 bases and J 15 bases, leaving 16 bases between the germline ends. The CDR3 consists of 11 residues. The germline gives CDR1 SQVTM, CDR2 ANQGSEA. In DNA form, the CDR3 reads TGCAGCGTTGTGGATGGAGGGGTAGTGTACTTC. Translated, it gives CSVVDGGVVYF.

This clonotype came up many times. This chain joins TRBV3-1 and TRBJ1-1, with 8 bases lining up with TRBD1. V shed 1 base and J 4 bases; nucleotides not matched to a gene: 2. Germline CDR1 LGHDT, CDR2 YNNKEL (reference sequence). The CDR3 is 14 amino acids. CDR3 amino acids: CASSQVTGGTEAFF. Written as DNA, the CDR3 is TGTGCCAGCAGCCAAGTAACAGGGGGCACTGAAGCTTTCTTT.

Turning to this clonotype: A read error likely explains this, since a far larger clone differs by one base. The V and J genes are TRBV7-9 and TRBJ1-1, with D perhaps matching TRBD1 (5 bases). Per the germline V gene, CDR1 is SEHNR and CDR2 is FQNEAQ (reference sequence). The CDR3 length is 14 residues. DNA for the CDR3: TGTGCCAGCAGCCCCCTCCGAGGGGACTCACCCCCCCACTTT. It codes for CASSPLRGDSPPHF.

The sample holds many counts of this clonotype. The V call is TRBV20-1, the J call TRBJ2-3; TRBD2 matches at 11 bases. V shed 7 bases and J 3 bases; nucleotides not matched to a gene: 9. The CDR3 totals 15 residues. The germline V gene has CDR1 DFQATT and CDR2 SNEGSKA (reference sequence). The CDR3 region has the DNA TGCAGTGGTCATAGCGGGGGGGCTATTACAGATACGCAGTATTTT. This gives the protein CSGHSGGAITDTQYF.

Many counts were recorded for this clonotype. The gene calls are TRBV28 and TRBJ1-2; 10 bases align to TRBD1. V dropped 7 bases and J dropped 8; count of bases not matched to a gene: 7. The CDR3 is 13 amino acids. Germline V gene data show CDR1 as MDHEN and CDR2 as SYDVKM. CDR3 DNA: TGTGCCAGCATCCGACAGGGGGCGCAAGGCTACACCTTC. Residues: CASIRQGAQGYTF.

This clonotype has a count of ten or more. This chain uses TRBV20-1 with TRBJ2-5, with D perhaps matching TRBD2 (6 bases). The CDR3 loop spans 13 amino acids. Trimming removed 6 bases at V and 1 base at J, with 12 bases between. Germline-derived CDR1 and CDR2 are DFQATT and SNEGSKA (reference sequence). This CDR3 reads CSAETGLQETQYF. The CDR3 coding sequence is TGCAGTGCGGAGACGGGACTCCAAGAGACCCAGTACTTC.

There are many counts of this clonotype. The J gene is TRBJ2-7, the V gene TRBV5-1; unclear D gene. Deletions cut 0 bases from V and 3 bases from J, with 7 bases between. CDR3 length: 13 residues. Germline CDR1 and CDR2: SGHRS and YFSETQ. The CDR3 is CASSLVLGYEQYF. The CDR3 DNA reads TGCGCCAGCAGCTTGGTTCTGGGCTACGAGCAGTACTTC.

This clonotype occurred many times. DNA of the CDR3: TGTGCCAGCAGTTTCGGTTTGGGGTTTCACGCGAACACCGGGGAGCTGTTTTTT. Translated, it gives CASSFGLGFHANTGELFF. The genes are TRBV6-5 and TRBJ2-2; no clear D. The germline V gene has CDR1 MNHEY and CDR2 SVGAGI. The CDR3 loop spans 18 amino acids. Deletions cut 4 bases from V and 0 bases from J, with 18 bases between.

The table lists this clonotype with many counts. The V and J genes are TRBV28 and TRBJ2-7; TRBD2 aligns across 7 bases. The CDR3 covers 15 residues. Per germline, CDR1 MDHEN and CDR2 SYDVKM. V shed 2 bases and J 6 bases; nucleotides not matched to a gene: 10. CDR3 sequence reads: CASSLAAGAVGEQYF. The CDR3 nucleotides read TGTGCCAGCAGTTTAGCGGCGGGAGCGGTCGGCGAGCAGTACTTC.

This clonotype was counted at least ten times. The gene calls are TRBV7-3 and TRBJ2-1; no reliable D call. V lost 6 bases and J lost 7, with 7 bases in between. This CDR3 spans 11 amino acids. Germline assignment: CDR1 SGHTA and CDR2 FQGTGA. DNA for the CDR3: TGTGCCAGCAGTCGTGGGAATGAGCAGTTCTTC. This translates into CASSRGNEQFF. The full variable domain, rest sourced from reference TRBV7-3 and TRBJ2-1, is GAGVSQTPSNKVTEKGKYVELRCDPISGHTALYWYRQSLGQGPEFLIYFQGTGAADDSGLPNDRFFAVRPEGSVSTLKIQRTERGDSAVYLCASSRGNEQFFGPGTRLTVL.

This clonotype was seen ten or more times. CDR3 loop: CASSLDQYAGLYYNEQFF. The CDR3 nucleotides read TGTGCCAGCAGCTTAGATCAATACGCGGGACTCTACTACAATGAGCAGTTCTTC. The chain couples TRBV11-2 to TRBJ2-1, with D perhaps TRBD2 (6 bases). The CDR3 runs to 18 residues. Trimming cost V 0 bases and J 3 bases, with 18 bases left between them. Germline values: CDR1 SGHAT, CDR2 FQNNGV.

This clonotype was counted many times. The rearrangement uses TRBV6-5 and TRBJ2-7; 9 bases agree with TRBD1. From germline, CDR1 is MNHEY and CDR2 SVGAGI. This CDR3 contains 15 residues. Trimming cost V 4 bases and J 7 bases; bases outside gene matches: 11. Written as DNA, the CDR3 is TGTGCCAGCAGTTCTGGAGGGACAGGGTTATGGGAGCAGTACTTC. It codes for CASSSGGTGLWEQYF.

Of note for this clonotype: A single base is all that separates this from a far larger clone, so a read error is likely. This rearrangement joins TRBV7-3 to TRBJ2-1; 8 bases are shared with TRBD2. The ends lost 2 bases at V and 8 bases at J; junction bases unmatched: 8. The CDR3 totals 15 residues. Germline lookup yields CDR1 SGHTA and CDR2 FQGTGA. CDR3 loop: CASSLGGGGLDEQFF. CDR3 sequence (DNA): TGTGCCAGCAGCTTAGGCGGCGGGGGGTTGGATGAGCAGTTCTTC.

This clonotype was seen a few times. The gene calls are TRBV12-3 or TRBV12-4 and TRBJ2-5, with 10 bases that match TRBD2. This CDR3 contains 15 residues. With V trimmed by 6 bases and J by 5 bases, 9 bases remained unmatched. This chain's CDR3 is CASSPSGRAGETQYF. The CDR3 DNA follows: TGTGCCAGCAGCCCGAGCGGGAGGGCCGGGGAGACCCAGTACTTC.

For this clonotype: A read error is possible here, since a much larger clone lies one base away. This chain connects TRBV5-4 to TRBJ2-5, with TRBD1 identical over 10 bases. Germline loops: CDR1 SGHNT, CDR2 YYREEE (reference sequence). V lost 4 bases to trimming and J lost 5 bases; unmatched junction nucleotides: 5. This CDR3 spans 14 amino acids. The CDR3 DNA reads as TGTGCCAGCAGCCCGACAGGGGGCACGGAGACCCAGTACTTC. Translation gives CASSPTGGTETQYF.

This clonotype was found once. With only one base between it and a far larger clone, this is likely a read error. The rearrangement joins TRBV30 to TRBJ1-6; 7 bases match TRBD1. The germline V gene encodes CDR1 GTSNPN and CDR2 SVGIG (reference sequence). This CDR3 region has 12 residues. The CDR3 bases are TGTGCCTGCCGGGACAGAGGAACTGAAGCTCTCTTT. Its protein product is CACRDRGTEALF.

This clonotype was counted many times. The chain couples TRBV3-1 to TRBJ1-2; 7 bases map to TRBD1. The ends lost 0 bases at V and 4 bases at J; junction bases unmatched: 5. This CDR3 contains 15 residues. In germline, CDR1 is LGHDT, CDR2 YNNKEL (reference sequence). The CDR3 reads CASSQDGGQSYGYTF. CDR3 DNA: TGTGCCAGCAGCCAAGACGGGGGACAGAGCTATGGCTACACCTTC.

This clonotype has ten or more counts. The V gene is TRBV20-1, the J gene TRBJ2-5, with 14 bases identical to TRBD2. Trimming at V came to 0 bases and at J to 5 bases, leaving 2 bases not matched to a gene. The CDR3 sequence is 15 residues long. CDR1 is DFQATT, CDR2 SNEGSKA, per germline (reference sequence). CDR3 DNA: TGCAGTGCTAGAGACCGGACTAGCGGGGGGGAGACCCAGTACTTC. It yields the protein CSARDRTSGGETQYF.

The sample holds many counts of this clonotype. CDR3 nucleotide sequence: TGTGCCAGCAGCCAAGATCGAAGACTAGCGGGAGTGGTATATGAGCAGTTCTTC. Its translation is CASSQDRRLAGVVYEQFF. The chain joins TRBV3-1 to TRBJ2-1; TRBD2 matches at 12 bases. V was clipped by 0 bases and J by 8 bases; unmatched bases: 11. Germline loops: CDR1 LGHDT, CDR2 YNNKEL (reference sequence). The CDR3 length is 18 residues.

This clonotype was recorded many times. The chain has TRBV29-1 and TRBJ1-4; a weak D match, TRBD1 (5 bases). The germline V and J ends were trimmed by 6 bases and 4 bases, with 9 bases remaining between them. This CDR3 has 12 amino acids. Germline V gives CDR1 SQVTM, CDR2 ANQGSEA. The CDR3 region is CSVDDSNEKLFF. DNA of the CDR3: TGCAGCGTAGACGACAGTAATGAAAAACTGTTTTTT.